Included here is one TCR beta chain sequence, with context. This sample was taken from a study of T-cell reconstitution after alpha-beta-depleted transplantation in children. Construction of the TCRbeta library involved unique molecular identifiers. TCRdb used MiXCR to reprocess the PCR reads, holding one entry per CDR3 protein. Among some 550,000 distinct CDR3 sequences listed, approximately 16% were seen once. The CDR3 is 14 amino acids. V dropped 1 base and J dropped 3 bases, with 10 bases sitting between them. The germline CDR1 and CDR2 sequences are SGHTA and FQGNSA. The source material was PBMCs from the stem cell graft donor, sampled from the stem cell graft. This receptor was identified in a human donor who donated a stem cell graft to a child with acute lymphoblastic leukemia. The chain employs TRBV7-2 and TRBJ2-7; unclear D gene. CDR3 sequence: CASSLVVEDYEQYF. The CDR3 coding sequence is TGTGCCAGCAGCTTAGTGGTAGAAGACTACGAGCAGTACTTC.